A selection of T cell receptor beta chains follows, all from one sample in a study of OX40 agonist ivuxolimab in advanced cancers. Clones were sequenced by immunoSEQ multiplex PCR, and TCRdb holds only the in-frame ones, with some missing. The data show 70,000 or so clones, with 85% to 90% seen just once and over 2% held by the top ten. The sample in question was CD4+ or CD8+ T cells sorted from blood, obtained in a trial of the OX40 agonist ivuxolimab. The source is an adult with an advanced solid tumor such as melanoma, head and neck, liver or kidney cancer. Both conserved end residues are part of each CDR3. A D gene is named only where the DNA matches it firmly. Expanded clones get a size class; other rows say once, few or many, or leave the size out.

>TRBV15|TRBJ1-6|.|.
CATSRDPDRYNSPLHF
TGTGCCACCAGCAGAGATCCGGACAGATATAATTCACCCCTCCACTTT
>TRBV7-8|TRBJ2-1|TRBD2|.
CASSLGTSGPYNEQFF
TGTGCCAGCAGCTTAGGTACTAGCGGGCCCTACAATGAGCAGTTCTTC
>TRBV5-4|TRBJ2-3|TRBD2|.
CASYDSGGDTDTQYF
TGTGCCAGCTATGATAGCGGGGGAGACACAGATACGCAGTATTTT
>TRBV2|TRBJ1-2|.|.
CASRHPRKRGAGFSNYGYTF
TGTGCCAGCAGACACCCTAGAAAAAGGGGGGCTGGGTTTTCTAACTATGGCTACACCTTC
>TRBV19|TRBJ2-1|.|.
CASSTGEYNEQFF
TGTGCCAGTTCTACCGGAGAGTACAATGAGCAGTTCTTC
>TRBV7-3|TRBJ1-1|TRBD1|.
CASSPPGQGVIEAFF
TGTGCCAGCAGCCCACCGGGACAGGGGGTAATTGAAGCTTTCTTT
>TRBV7-2|TRBJ1-1|TRBD1|.
CASSTQTGGSEAFF
TGTGCCAGCAGCACACAAACAGGGGGATCCGAAGCTTTCTTT
>TRBV7-9|TRBJ2-5|TRBD1|.
CASSSMTGVVGETQYF
TGTGCCAGCAGCTCCATGACAGGGGTGGTCGGTGAGACCCAGTACTTC
>TRBV2|TRBJ2-4|.|few
CASSGPGSLAKNIQYF
TGTGCCAGCAGTGGCCCGGGATCCCTAGCCAAAAACATTCAGTACTTC
>TRBV15|TRBJ2-5|TRBD2|.
CATSTGSSGQETQYF
TGTGCCACCAGCACAGGATCTAGCGGACAAGAGACCCAGTACTTC
>TRBV19|TRBJ1-4|.|.
CASTPRGIGEKLFF
TGTGCCAGTACCCCCAGAGGGATTGGAGAAAAACTGTTTTTT
>TRBV5-1|TRBJ2-3|TRBD1|.
CASGRDRLSTDTQYF
TGCGCCAGTGGACGGGACAGACTTAGCACAGATACGCAGTATTTT
>TRBV6-6|TRBJ2-4|.|.
CASTMGGKNIQYF
TGTGCCAGCACCATGGGGGGTAAAAACATTCAGTACTTC
>TRBV9|TRBJ2-7|TRBD1|.
CASSTQGADYEQYF
TGTGCCAGCAGCACACAGGGGGCGGACTACGAGCAGTACTTC
>TRBV28|TRBJ1-4|TRBD1|.
CASSKRSGQGYEKLFF
TGTGCCAGCAGCAAAAGGTCTGGACAGGGGTATGAAAAACTGTTTTTT
>TRBV2|TRBJ1-5|.|.
CASRGGWNQPQHF
TGTGCCAGCAGGGGAGGGTGGAATCAGCCCCAGCATTTT
>TRBV5-1|TRBJ2-7|TRBD1|.
CASSWGTESGEQYF
TGCGCCAGCAGCTGGGGGACAGAGTCGGGCGAGCAGTACTTC
>TRBV6-5|TRBJ2-7|TRBD1|.
CASSHRDRAYEQYF
TGTGCCAGCAGTCACCGGGACAGAGCCTACGAGCAGTACTTC
>TRBV9|TRBJ2-7|TRBD1|.
CASSPRGRLGSEQYF
TGTGCCAGCAGCCCCAGGGGGCGCCTTGGAAGCGAGCAGTACTTC
>TRBV6-4|TRBJ1-1|.|.
CASSDSFRGEAFF
TGTGCCAGCAGCGACTCGTTTCGGGGAGAAGCTTTCTTT
>TRBV19|TRBJ2-5|TRBD2|.
CASSSPGRGGQETQYF
TGTGCCAGTAGTTCGCCAGGGCGGGGGGGACAAGAGACCCAGTACTTC
>TRBV4-1|TRBJ1-3|TRBD1|.
CASSLTGPPGNTIYF
TGCGCCAGCAGCCTGACAGGGCCACCTGGAAACACCATATATTTT
>TRBV7-6|TRBJ1-5|.|once
CASSSGGGQPQHF
TGTGCCAGCAGCTCAGGTGGGGGTCAGCCCCAGCATTTT
>TRBV28|TRBJ2-3|TRBD1|.
CASTTTGERTDTQYF
TGTGCCAGCACCACTACAGGGGAGCGCACAGATACGCAGTATTTT
>TRBV6-5|TRBJ1-1|TRBD1|.
CASSRTGLTEAFF
TGTGCCAGCAGCCGGACAGGGCTCACTGAAGCTTTCTTT
>TRBV18|TRBJ1-1|.|.
CASSLPGDIEAFF
TGTGCCAGCTCCCTCCCGGGGGATATTGAAGCTTTCTTT
>TRBV6-1|TRBJ2-7|.|.
CASSRTGSYEQYF
TGTGCCAGCTCCCGGACGGGCTCCTACGAGCAGTACTTC
>TRBV18|TRBJ2-7|TRBD2|.
CASSRLTSGTDEQYF
TGTGCCAGCTCACGACTGACTAGCGGGACCGACGAGCAGTACTTC
>TRBV7-9|TRBJ1-1|TRBD1|.
CASSPRDRANTEAFF
TGTGCCAGCAGCCCGAGGGACAGGGCAAACACTGAAGCTTTCTTT
>TRBV12-2|TRBJ2-3|.|.
CASRSKREGPDTQYF
TGTGCAAGTCGCTCCAAGCGGGAGGGGCCAGATACGCAGTATTTT
>TRBV4-2|TRBJ2-1|.|.
CASSQEALWNEQFF
TGTGCCAGCAGCCAAGAAGCCTTGTGGAATGAGCAGTTCTTC
>TRBV5-4|TRBJ1-2|.|.
CASSPGLGGQGYTF
TGTGCCAGCAGCCCCGGGTTGGGGGGGCAAGGCTACACCTTC
>TRBV18|TRBJ1-4|.|.
CASSPPGYLNEKLFF
TGTGCCAGCTCACCACCGGGTTACTTGAATGAAAAACTGTTTTTT
>TRBV7-3|TRBJ1-1|.|.
CASSLRAGREEAFF
TGTGCCAGCAGCTTAAGGGCCGGCCGAGAGGAAGCTTTCTTT
>TRBV7-2|TRBJ2-7|.|.
CASSTAPGEQYF
TGTGCCAGCAGCACTGCCCCAGGCGAGCAGTACTTC
>TRBV7-2|TRBJ2-1|TRBD1|.
CASSSIGQGSYNEQFF
TGTGCCAGCAGCTCCATAGGACAGGGATCCTACAATGAGCAGTTCTTC
>TRBV14|TRBJ2-3|.|.
CASSPFTDTQYF
TGTGCCAGCAGCCCTTTTACAGATACGCAGTATTTT
>TRBV30|TRBJ2-5|TRBD2|.
CAGGGLAREGAETQYF
TGTGCCGGGGGGGGGCTGGCACGGGAGGGCGCGGAGACCCAGTACTTC
>TRBV2|TRBJ2-5|TRBD2|.
CASSLTSGARGGQETQYF
TGTGCCAGCAGCCTGACTAGCGGGGCCCGCGGGGGACAAGAGACCCAGTACTTC
>TRBV6-6|TRBJ2-7|.|once
CASRWKDTSNEQYF
TGTGCCAGCAGGTGGAAGGACACCTCCAACGAGCAGTACTTC
>TRBV4-3|TRBJ2-1|TRBD2|.
CASSQGRGSSYNEQFF
TGCGCCAGCAGCCAGGGTCGCGGGAGCTCCTACAATGAGCAGTTCTTC
>TRBV6-6|TRBJ2-3|.|.
CASTTGTDTQYF
TGTGCCAGCACGACGGGCACAGATACGCAGTATTTT
>TRBV10-3|TRBJ1-1|.|.
CAISGQRNTEAFF
TGTGCCATCAGTGGCCAAAGGAACACTGAAGCTTTCTTT
>TRBV30|TRBJ2-1|.|.
CAWSVQGGYNEQFF
TGTGCCTGGAGTGTACAGGGCGGCTACAATGAGCAGTTCTTC
>TRBV15|TRBJ2-1|TRBD2|.
CATSRGGTSGSSYNEQFF
TGTGCCACCAGCAGAGGTGGGACTAGCGGGAGCTCCTACAATGAGCAGTTCTTC
>TRBV2|TRBJ1-4|TRBD1|.
CASSPGQALEKLFF
TGTGCCAGCAGTCCGGGACAGGCGCTTGAAAAACTGTTTTTT
>TRBV7-2|TRBJ1-2|TRBD1|.
CASSTGAYGYTF
TGTGCCAGCAGTACAGGGGCCTATGGCTACACCTTC
>TRBV10-2|TRBJ2-3|.|.
CASSEPAGDTQYF
TGCGCCAGCAGTGAACCTGCGGGGGATACGCAGTATTTT
>TRBV4-3|TRBJ1-4|TRBD1|once
CASSQETGSGEKLFF
TGCGCCAGCAGCCAGGAGACAGGGTCGGGTGAAAAACTGTTTTTT
>TRBV5-1|TRBJ1-4|TRBD1|.
CASSLATGEGNEKLFF
TGCGCCAGCAGCTTGGCCACAGGGGAAGGCAATGAAAAACTGTTTTTT
>TRBV9|TRBJ1-2|.|.
CASSVVPGLYGYTF
TGTGCCAGCAGCGTAGTCCCAGGGCTTTATGGCTACACCTTC
>TRBV6-1|TRBJ1-2|.|once
CASIELGAAPYGYTF
TGTGCCAGCATCGAGCTCGGGGCTGCTCCCTATGGCTACACCTTC